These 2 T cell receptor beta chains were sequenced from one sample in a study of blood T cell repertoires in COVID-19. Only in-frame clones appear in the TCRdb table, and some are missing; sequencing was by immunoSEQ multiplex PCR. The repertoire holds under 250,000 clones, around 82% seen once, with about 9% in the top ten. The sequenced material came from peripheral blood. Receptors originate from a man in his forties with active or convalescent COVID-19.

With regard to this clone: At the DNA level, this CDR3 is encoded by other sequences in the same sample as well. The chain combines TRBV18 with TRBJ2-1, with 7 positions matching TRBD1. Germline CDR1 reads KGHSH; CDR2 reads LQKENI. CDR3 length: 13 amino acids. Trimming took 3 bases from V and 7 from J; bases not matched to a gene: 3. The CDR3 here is CASSPDRVNEQFF. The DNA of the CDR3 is TGTGCCAGCTCACCTGACAGGGTAAATGAGCAGTTCTTC.

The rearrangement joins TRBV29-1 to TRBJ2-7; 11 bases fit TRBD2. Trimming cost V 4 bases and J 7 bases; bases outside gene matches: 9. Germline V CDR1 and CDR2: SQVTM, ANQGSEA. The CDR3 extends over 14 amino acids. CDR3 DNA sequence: TGCAGCGTTGCACCGGCGGGACTAGCGGCGGAGCAGTACTTC. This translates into CSVAPAGLAAEQYF.